This T cell receptor beta chain was sequenced during a study of identifying expanded T cells in peripheral blood. Notes on the study in general: Variance in clone template counts between two-week samples significantly increased with total template count across all healthy donors.

CDR1 is SGHRS and CDR2 is YFSETQ in the germline V gene. Trimming took off 0 bases at V and 8 bases at J, with 14 bases between the two ends. The length of the CDR3 is 14 residues. Notes on this clone: The antigen remains unidentified.

TCRdb keeps only in-frame clones here, not all; method: immunoSEQ multiplex PCR. The sample shows roughly 61,000 clones, roughly 87% of them seen only once. Sequencing was done on a sample of blood. The chain joins TRBV5-1 to TRBJ1-2; D gene ambiguous. This TCR came from a person aged 18 to 70 in good health. CDR3 region: CASSLEAAVGGYTF. The CDR3 DNA is TGCGCCAGCAGCTTGGAGGCGGCTGTGGGGGGCTACACCTTC.